The following is a T cell receptor beta chain sequence with its context. The data originate from a study of T cell changes during pregnancy in multiple sclerosis. The CDR3 spans 19 residues. Germline CDR1 SGHTA, CDR2 FQGNSA. With 1 base clipped from V and 3 bases from J, the junction kept 10 bases outside the gene matches. Sequencing was performed with immunoSEQ multiplex PCR; in TCRdb, only in-frame clones are kept and a portion is missing. The sample carries 55,000 to 70,000 clones, over 80% recorded once. This TCR was sampled from a female donor in good health, enrolled as a control in a pregnancy study. The sequences come from CD8+ T cells from peripheral blood mononuclear cells, collected in the third trimester of pregnancy. The chain is built from TRBV7-2 and TRBJ2-3, with 13 bases aligning to TRBD2. This CDR3 reads CASSLDFRGLAGITDTQYF. The CDR3 DNA reads as TGTGCCAGCAGCTTAGACTTCCGGGGACTAGCGGGGATAACAGATACGCAGTATTTT.